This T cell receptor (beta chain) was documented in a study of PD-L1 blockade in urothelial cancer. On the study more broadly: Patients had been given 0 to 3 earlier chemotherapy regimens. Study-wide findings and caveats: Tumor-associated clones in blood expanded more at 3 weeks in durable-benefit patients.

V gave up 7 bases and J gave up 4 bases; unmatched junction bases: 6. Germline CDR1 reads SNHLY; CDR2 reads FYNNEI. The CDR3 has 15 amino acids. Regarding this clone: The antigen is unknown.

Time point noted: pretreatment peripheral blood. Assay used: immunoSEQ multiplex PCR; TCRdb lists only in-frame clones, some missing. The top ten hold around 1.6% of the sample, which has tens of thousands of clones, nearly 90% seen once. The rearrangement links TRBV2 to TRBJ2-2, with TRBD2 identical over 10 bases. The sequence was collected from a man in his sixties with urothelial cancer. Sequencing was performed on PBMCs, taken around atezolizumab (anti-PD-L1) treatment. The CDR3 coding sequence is TGTGCCAGCAAGCTAGCGGGGGTCCCCACCGGGGAGCTGTTTTTT. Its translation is CASKLAGVPTGELFF.